This TCR beta chain was captured by sequencing in a study of siplizumab effects on memory and regulatory T cells. Generated by immunoSEQ multiplex PCR, the TCRdb table keeps only in-frame clones and is missing some. Here the sample spans around 83,000 clones, around 89% being singletons. Notes on the study in general: Naive T cells appeared more varied than memory cells and looked like key alloresponse contributors.

With respect to this clone: Its antigen is undetermined.

CDR3 size: 17 residues. CDR1 SGHTA and CDR2 FQGTGA come from the germline V gene. V was shortened by 5 bases and J by 4 bases, with 18 bases between the two germline ends. The chain combines TRBV7-3 with TRBJ2-6, with a tentative D call TRBD1 (8 bases). This sequence originates from a human donor in good health. Material: CD4+ T cells sorted from blood. The CDR3 is CASSREAGGLGANVLTF. CDR3 in DNA: TGTGCCAGCAGCCGGGAGGCAGGGGGCCTGGGGGCCAACGTCCTGACTTTC.